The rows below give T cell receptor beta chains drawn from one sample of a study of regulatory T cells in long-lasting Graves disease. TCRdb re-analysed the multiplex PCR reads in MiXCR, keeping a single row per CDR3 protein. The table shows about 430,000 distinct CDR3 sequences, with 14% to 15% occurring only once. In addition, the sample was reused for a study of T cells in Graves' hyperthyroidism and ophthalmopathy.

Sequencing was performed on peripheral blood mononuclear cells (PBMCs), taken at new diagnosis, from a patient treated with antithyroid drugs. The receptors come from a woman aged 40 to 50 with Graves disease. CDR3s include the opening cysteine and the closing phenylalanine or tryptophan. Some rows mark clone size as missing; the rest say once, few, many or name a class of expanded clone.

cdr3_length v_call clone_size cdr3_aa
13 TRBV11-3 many CASSSGHTDTQYF
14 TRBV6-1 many CASMERQNTGELFF
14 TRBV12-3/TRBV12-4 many CASSLYRLYNEQFF
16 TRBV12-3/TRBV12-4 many CASSSWDFRSTDTQYF
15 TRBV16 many CASSQLSLGHYEQYF
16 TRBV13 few CASSWGQGVGNSPLHF
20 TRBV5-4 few CASSLMDFSHPMSSYNEQFF
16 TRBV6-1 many CASSVDQDFSWETQYF
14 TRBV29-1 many CSVDPGPRTDTQYF
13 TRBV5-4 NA CASSLQSADTQYF
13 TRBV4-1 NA CASRPGGPSGYTF
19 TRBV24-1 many CATSDPRGGSGGIYNEQFF
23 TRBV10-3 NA CATARPTTRSYNEQVASYNEQFF
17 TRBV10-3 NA CAISALAGGTNTDTQYF
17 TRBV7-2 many CASSLFPPTSGIYEQYF
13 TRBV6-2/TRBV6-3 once CAGKTSGRETQYF